This TCR beta chain was profiled in a study of T cell changes during pregnancy in multiple sclerosis. Clones were sequenced by immunoSEQ multiplex PCR, and TCRdb holds only the in-frame ones, with some missing. The sample gives 70,000 to 80,000 clones, approximately 92% of which show up once; 3.5% to 4.5% is in the top ten. This clonotype was obtained from a female donor in good health, enrolled as a control in a pregnancy study. The sequenced sample was peripheral blood, obtained after pregnancy.

The DNA of the CDR3 is TGTGCCAGCAGCTTAGCCGGGGTTCTGGCCGGGGAGCTGTTTTTT. It is translated as CASSLAGVLAGELFF. The rearrangement uses TRBV7-2 and TRBJ2-2; the D gene is possibly TRBD2 (5 bases). The CDR3 spans 15 residues. Germline CDR1 and CDR2: SGHTA and FQGNSA. With 0 bases removed from V and 6 bases from J, the gap between germline ends came to 11 bases.